These 19 T cell receptor beta chains came from one sample sequenced in a study of blood T cell repertoires in COVID-19. Produced via immunoSEQ multiplex PCR; TCRdb's table is partial and in-frame only. This sample yields fewer than 300,000 clones, of which roughly 85% are seen a single time; approximately 5% belongs to the top ten. The specimen sequenced was PBMCs or T cells enriched from blood (not recorded which). The receptors come from a man aged 35 to 55 who had been exposed to COVID-19.

CDR3 sequence: CASSLEQQGGGELFF. DNA of the CDR3: TGTGCCAGCAGCCTGGAACAGCAGGGTGGCGGGGAGCTGTTTTTT. The rearrangement uses TRBV4-2 and TRBJ2-2; the D gene is possibly TRBD1 (5 bases). Per germline, CDR1 LGHNA and CDR2 YNFKEQ. The CDR3 runs 15 residues. V dropped 4 bases and J dropped 7 bases, with 16 bases sitting between them.

The chain has TRBV29-1 and TRBJ2-3; D gene uncertain. CDR3 length equals 13 residues. V gave up 8 bases and J gave up 4 bases, with 16 bases separating them. Germline CDR1 is SQVTM and CDR2 is ANQGSEA. The CDR3 region has the DNA TGCAGCACTTCACCGGGTCGGCCAGATACGCAGTATTTT. Encoded protein: CSTSPGRPDTQYF.

This clone was seen many times. This CDR3 is CASSEQRGKNEQFF. In nucleotides, the CDR3 is TGTGCCAGCAGCGAGCAACGGGGAAAAAATGAGCAGTTCTTC. This chain connects TRBV7-9 to TRBJ2-1, with a weak D call TRBD2 (5 bases). The V end lost 5 bases, the J end lost 7 bases, and 15 bases lay between the germline ends. Per germline, CDR1 SEHNR and CDR2 FQNEAQ (reference sequence). The CDR3 covers 14 residues.

The V and J genes are TRBV29-1 and TRBJ2-7, with D possibly TRBD2 on 6 matching bases. This CDR3 has 13 residues. CDR1 and CDR2 (germline): SQVTM, ANQGSEA. Trimming removed 4 bases from V and 0 bases from J, with 10 bases in between. The CDR3 DNA follows: TGCAGCGTTGGCGGGGCAAGCTCCTACGAGCAGTACTTC. This sequence encodes CSVGGASSYEQYF.

This chain links TRBV29-1 with TRBJ2-7, with 9 bases matching TRBD1. This CDR3 is built from 14 residues. Trimming took 6 bases from V and 6 from J; bases not matched to a gene: 12. Germline V lookup: CDR1 SQVTM, CDR2 ANQGSEA. The CDR3: CSVDLGQGSAEQYF. CDR3 nucleotides: TGCAGCGTGGACCTGGGACAGGGATCCGCCGAGCAGTACTTC.

The V gene is TRBV2, the J gene TRBJ2-3, with D perhaps TRBD2 (5 bases). With 11 bases removed from V and 2 bases from J, the gap between germline ends came to 17 bases. Germline V gives CDR1 SNHLY, CDR2 FYNNEI. The CDR3 runs to 14 residues. In DNA form, the CDR3 reads TGTGCCTCCAAAACCGGGATCTCCACAGATACGCAGTATTTT. It yields the protein CASKTGISTDTQYF.

J is TRBJ1-2 and V is TRBV6-5; D is unresolved. The ends were cut back, 6 bases at V and 8 bases at J, with 16 bases in the middle. Per the germline V gene, CDR1 is MNHEY and CDR2 is SVGAGI. The CDR3 is 13 residues long. As DNA, the CDR3 is TGTGCCAGCAGGTTTTCGGGAAGAGGGGGCTACACCTTC. It encodes CASRFSGRGGYTF.

The chain couples TRBV10-3 to TRBJ2-3; D is perhaps TRBD2 (5 bases). Germline values: CDR1 ENHRY, CDR2 SYGVKD. With 7 bases removed from V and 0 bases from J, the gap between germline ends came to 11 bases. The CDR3 has 14 residues. This CDR3 is CAIKAGTSTDTQYF. Here the CDR3 DNA reads TGTGCCATCAAGGCGGGTACTAGCACAGATACGCAGTATTTT.

The chain combines TRBV4-1 with TRBJ2-1, with 9 bases fitting TRBD2. The CDR3 has 16 residues. Germline values: CDR1 MGHRA, CDR2 YSYEKL. Trimming at V came to 0 bases and at J to 10 bases, leaving 10 bases not matched to a gene. The CDR3 nucleotides are TGCGCCAGCAGCCAAGATTTAGTAGCGGGAGTAAGGGAGCAGTTCTTC. The encoded protein is CASSQDLVAGVREQFF.

A few counts support this clone. The rearrangement joins TRBV6-4 to TRBJ2-3; D perhaps matches TRBD1 (5 bases). The V and J ends lost 3 bases and 1 base respectively, with 5 bases between them. Per germline, CDR1 MRHNA and CDR2 SNTAGT. The CDR3 runs 13 residues. The CDR3, as DNA: TGTGCCAGCAGTGAACAGGGCACAGATACGCAGTATTTT. It yields the protein CASSEQGTDTQYF.

This rearrangement joins TRBV4-2 to TRBJ2-5; D might be TRBD1 (7 bases). V was clipped by 1 base and J by 5 bases, with 11 bases between them. The CDR3 is 14 amino acids. Germline lookup yields CDR1 LGHNA and CDR2 YNFKEQ. CDR3 in DNA: TGTGCCAGCAGCCAAGGGCCAGGGGGGGAGACCCAGTACTTC. Encoded protein: CASSQGPGGETQYF.

This rearrangement joins TRBV2 to TRBJ2-2, with TRBD1 matching over 10 bases. The CDR3 has 16 amino acids. Losses at the gene ends were 5 bases for V and 1 base for J; bases not matched to a gene: 4. Germline V gene sequence: CDR1 SNHLY, CDR2 FYNNEI. In DNA form, the CDR3 reads TGTGCCAGCAGTCAGACAGGGGGCTTGAACACCGGGGAGCTGTTTTTT. It encodes CASSQTGGLNTGELFF.

This chain connects TRBV28 to TRBJ2-2, with TRBD2 matching over 10 bases. Trimming at V came to 9 bases and at J to 0 bases, leaving 4 bases not matched to a gene. The CDR3 is 15 residues long. Germline V lookup: CDR1 MDHEN, CDR2 SYDVKM. DNA for the CDR3: TGTGCCAGTAGTCTAGCGGGGGCGAACACCGGGGAGCTGTTTTTT. As protein: CASSLAGANTGELFF.

The V call is TRBV29-1, the J call TRBJ2-6; D is uncertain. Per the germline V gene, CDR1 is SQVTM and CDR2 is ANQGSEA. Trimming cost V 6 bases and J 0 bases, with 6 bases left between them. The CDR3 covers 13 residues. The CDR3 coding sequence is TGCAGCGTCGCGGTCTCTGGGGCCAACGTCCTGACTTTC. It codes for CSVAVSGANVLTF.

This rearrangement joins TRBV10-3 to TRBJ2-1; D might be TRBD1 (5 bases). CDR3 size: 12 residues. V was clipped by 10 bases and J by 8 bases, with 15 bases between them. Germline V CDR1 and CDR2: ENHRY, SYGVKD. This chain's CDR3 is CASTSTGDEQFF. The CDR3 bases are TGTGCCAGCACCTCTACAGGAGATGAGCAGTTCTTC.

This chain links TRBV5-1 with TRBJ2-5, with D possibly being TRBD1 (5 bases). The CDR3 totals 15 residues. Germline V gene data show CDR1 as SGHRS and CDR2 as YFSETQ. Trimming took off 0 bases at V and 4 bases at J, with 13 bases between the two ends. CDR3 region: CASSLDLLQGETQYF. The CDR3 bases are TGCGCCAGCAGCTTGGATTTGCTGCAGGGAGAGACCCAGTACTTC. The whole variable domain, filled in from reference TRBV5-1 and TRBJ2-5, reads KAGVTQTPRYLIKTRGQQVTLSCSPISGHRSVSWYQQTPGQGLQFLFEYFSETQRNKGNFPGRFSGRQFSNSRSEMNVSTLELGDSALYLCASSLDLLQGETQYFGPGTRLLVL.

The chain recombines TRBV18 with TRBJ2-1; D perhaps matches TRBD2 (6 bases). Germline assignment: CDR1 KGHSH and CDR2 LQKENI. With 6 bases removed from V and 5 bases from J, the gap between germline ends came to 14 bases. This CDR3 contains 14 residues. The CDR3 DNA follows: TGTGCCAGCTCCAGCGGGTCGCAGGACAATGAGCAGTTCTTC. Its translation is CASSSGSQDNEQFF.

The rearrangement links TRBV7-6 to TRBJ2-3, with TRBD2 matching 12 bases. Germline CDR1 SGHVS, CDR2 FNYEAQ. J was trimmed by 5 bases and V by 4 bases; bases with no gene match: 7. This CDR3 is built from 16 residues. The CDR3 loop reads CASSSRGGLAGDTQYF. CDR3 in DNA: TGTGCCAGCAGCTCAAGGGGGGGACTAGCGGGAGATACGCAGTATTTT.

V usage is TRBV3-1 (or the pseudogene TRBV3-2) and J usage is TRBJ1-4; the match to TRBD1 covers 7 bases. This CDR3 is 15 amino acids long. V was clipped by 1 base and J by 8 bases; unmatched bases: 7. The germline V gene encodes CDR1 LGHDT and CDR2 YNNKEL (reference sequence). The chain's CDR3 is CASSQVSGGNEKLFF. CDR3 bases: TGTGCCAGCAGCCAAGTGTCAGGGGGTAACGAAAAACTGTTTTTT.